Below are 2 T cell receptor beta chains sequenced from a single sample in a study of blood T cell repertoires in COVID-19. The data were produced by immunoSEQ multiplex PCR, yet TCRdb's version contains in-frame clones alone and is incomplete. The sample has 100,000 or so clones; around 87% are singletons. Sequenced: peripheral blood. The receptors come from a woman aged 45-60 years with COVID-19, enrolled during active disease.

The genes are TRBV19 and TRBJ1-5; the D gene is possibly TRBD1 (5 bases). V lost 3 bases and J 6 bases, leaving 15 bases between the germline ends. This CDR3 is built from 15 residues. Germline V CDR1 and CDR2: LNHDA, SQIVND (reference sequence). CDR3 bases: TGTGCCAGTAGTATGGGCGCCCAGGGTGGTCAGCCCCAGCATTTT. This encodes CASSMGAQGGQPQHF.

The chain recombines TRBV4-1 with TRBJ2-5, with TRBD1 matching over 7 bases. Germline CDR1 MGHRA, CDR2 YSYEKL. This CDR3 has 16 amino acids. V lost 0 bases to trimming and J lost 6 bases; unmatched junction nucleotides: 10. CDR3 sequence: CASSQEGTGQRQTQYF. The CDR3 nucleotides read TGCGCCAGCAGCCAAGAGGGTACGGGACAGCGTCAGACCCAGTACTTC.